This T cell receptor (beta chain) was identified in a study of shared clonotypes between healthy human individuals. The germline V gene has CDR1 DFQATT and CDR2 SNEGSKA (reference sequence). The CDR3 length is 10 residues. V dropped 4 bases and J dropped 2 bases, with 3 bases sitting between them. Method: immunoSEQ multiplex PCR; TCRdb's copy keeps in-frame clones and lacks some. The data contain roughly 2.5 million clones, more than 90% of them singletons. This TCR derives from a man aged 18 to 29 in good health. The sample consisted of naive CD4+ T cells sorted from blood. The subset is: CD45RA+ positively selected. The chain joins TRBV20-1 to TRBJ2-7; D call uncertain. The DNA of the CDR3 is TGCAGTGCTACCACCTACGAGCAGTACTTC. Protein: CSATTYEQYF.